The text below deals with one T cell receptor beta chain. At one end the junction does not follow the germline gene, possibly because of a read error. The CDR3 is 17 residues long. Germline V gives CDR1 LGHNA, CDR2 YNFKEQ. These data belong to a study of identical twins. Template switching, a step in the protocol, added a universal primer site, and cDNA carried unique molecular identifiers. Each CDR3 protein gets one entry after TCRdb re-called the 5' RACE reads with MiXCR. The table includes roughly 1,500,000 distinct CDR3 sequences, less than 40% detected once. The sequence came from a newborn girl in good health. The sequencing sample was made of cord blood. The chain links TRBV4-2 to TRBJ2-1; 9 bases are shared with TRBD1. This CDR3 reads CASSRNSPGQGYNEQFF. The CDR3 DNA reads as TGTGCCAGCAGCCGAAACTCACCGGGACAGGGTTACAACGAGCAGTTCTTC.